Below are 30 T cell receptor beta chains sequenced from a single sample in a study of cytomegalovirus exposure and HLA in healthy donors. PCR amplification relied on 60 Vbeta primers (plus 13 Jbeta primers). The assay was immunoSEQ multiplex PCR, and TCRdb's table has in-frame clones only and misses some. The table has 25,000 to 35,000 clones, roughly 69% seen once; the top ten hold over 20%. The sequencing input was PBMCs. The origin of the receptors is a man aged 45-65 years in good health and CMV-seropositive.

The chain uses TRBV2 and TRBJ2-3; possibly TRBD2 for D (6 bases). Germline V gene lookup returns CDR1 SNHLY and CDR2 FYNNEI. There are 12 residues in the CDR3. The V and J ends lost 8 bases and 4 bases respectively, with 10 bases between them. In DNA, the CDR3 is TGTGCCAGCGGGAGGTGGCCAGATACGCAGTATTTT. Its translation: CASGRWPDTQYF.

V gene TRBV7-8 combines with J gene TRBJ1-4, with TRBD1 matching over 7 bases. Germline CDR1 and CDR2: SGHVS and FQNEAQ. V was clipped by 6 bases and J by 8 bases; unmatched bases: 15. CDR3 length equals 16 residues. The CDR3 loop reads CASSYYLTGKSEKLFF. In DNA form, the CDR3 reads TGTGCCAGCAGTTATTACCTGACAGGGAAGTCGGAAAAACTGTTTTTT.

This chain's CDR3 is CASSTGSYNEQFF. The CDR3 DNA sequence: TGTGCCAGCAGCACGGGTTCCTACAATGAGCAGTTCTTC. The rearrangement joins TRBV6-5 to TRBJ2-1, with D uncertain. V shed 6 bases and J shed 1 base, with 7 bases lying between them. Germline loops: CDR1 MNHEY, CDR2 SVGAGI. The CDR3 length is 13 residues.

The CDR3 DNA sequence: TGTGCCTGGAGTCGGAGCAACTATGGCTACACCTTC. It encodes CAWSRSNYGYTF. This sequence joins TRBV30 and TRBJ1-2; D is unclear. CDR1 and CDR2 (germline): GTSNPN, SVGIG (reference sequence). The CDR3 extends over 12 amino acids. Between the trimmed V and J ends, which lost 2 bases and 2 bases, there was a span of 6 bases.

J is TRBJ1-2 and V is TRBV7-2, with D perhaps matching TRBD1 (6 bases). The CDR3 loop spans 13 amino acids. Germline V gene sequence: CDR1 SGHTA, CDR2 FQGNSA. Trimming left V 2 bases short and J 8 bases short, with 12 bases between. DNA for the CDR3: TGTGCCAGCAGCTTACAGGGGTCTATGGGCTACACCTTC. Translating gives CASSLQGSMGYTF.

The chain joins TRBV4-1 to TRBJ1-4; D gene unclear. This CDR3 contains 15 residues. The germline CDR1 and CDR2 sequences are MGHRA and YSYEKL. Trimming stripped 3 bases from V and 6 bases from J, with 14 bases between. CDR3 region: CASSQSGGFYEKLFF. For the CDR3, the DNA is TGCGCCAGCAGCCAGTCCGGAGGTTTTTATGAAAAACTGTTTTTT.

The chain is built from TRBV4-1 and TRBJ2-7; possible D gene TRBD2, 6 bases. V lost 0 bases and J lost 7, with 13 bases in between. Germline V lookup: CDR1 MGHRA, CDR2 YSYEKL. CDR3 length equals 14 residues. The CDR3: CASSQDLRRGEQYF. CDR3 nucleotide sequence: TGCGCCAGCAGCCAAGATCTCCGGAGGGGAGAGCAGTACTTC.

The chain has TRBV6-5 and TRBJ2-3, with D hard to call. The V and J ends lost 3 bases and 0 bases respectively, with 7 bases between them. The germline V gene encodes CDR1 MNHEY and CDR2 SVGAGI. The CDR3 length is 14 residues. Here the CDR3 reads CASSYSVSTDTQYF. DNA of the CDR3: TGTGCCAGCAGTTATTCCGTTAGCACAGATACGCAGTATTTT.

CDR3 loop: CASSVGGANTEAFF. The CDR3 coding sequence is TGTGCCAGCAGCGTGGGAGGGGCTAACACTGAAGCTTTCTTT. The chain recombines TRBV9 with TRBJ1-1; D may be TRBD1 (5 bases). CDR3 length equals 14 residues. V was clipped by 2 bases and J by 2 bases, with 10 bases between them. Germline CDR1 reads SGDLS; CDR2 reads YYNGEE.

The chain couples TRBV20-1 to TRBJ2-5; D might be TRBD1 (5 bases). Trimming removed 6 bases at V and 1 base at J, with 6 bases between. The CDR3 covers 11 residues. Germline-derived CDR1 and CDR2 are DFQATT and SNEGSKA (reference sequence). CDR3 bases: TGCAGTGCGACAGCCCAAGAGACCCAGTACTTC. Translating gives CSATAQETQYF.

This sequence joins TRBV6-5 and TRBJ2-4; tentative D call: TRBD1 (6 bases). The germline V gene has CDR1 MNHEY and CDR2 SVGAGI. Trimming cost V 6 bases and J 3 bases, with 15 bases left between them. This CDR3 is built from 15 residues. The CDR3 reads CASRTGDTGKNIQYF. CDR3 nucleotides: TGTGCCAGCAGAACCGGGGACACGGGCAAAAACATTCAGTACTTC.

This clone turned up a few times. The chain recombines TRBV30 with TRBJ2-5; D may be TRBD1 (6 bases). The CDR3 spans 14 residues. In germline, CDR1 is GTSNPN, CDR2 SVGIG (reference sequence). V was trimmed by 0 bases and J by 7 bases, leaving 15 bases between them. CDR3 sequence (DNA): TGTGCCTGGAGTGTACAGCCTCAGACAGGGACCCAGTACTTC. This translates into CAWSVQPQTGTQYF.

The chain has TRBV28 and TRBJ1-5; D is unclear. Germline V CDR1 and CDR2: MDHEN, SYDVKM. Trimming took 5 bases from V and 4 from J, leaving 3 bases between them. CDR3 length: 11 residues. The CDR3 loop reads CASSLNQPQHF. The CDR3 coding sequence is TGTGCCAGCAGTCTTAATCAGCCCCAGCATTTT.

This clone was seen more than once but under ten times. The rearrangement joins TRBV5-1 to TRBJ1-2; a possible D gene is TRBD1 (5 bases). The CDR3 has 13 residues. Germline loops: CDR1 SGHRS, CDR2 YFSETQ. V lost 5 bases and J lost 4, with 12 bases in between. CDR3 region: CASSQGPIYGYTF. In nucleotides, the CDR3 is TGCGCCAGCAGTCAGGGTCCGATCTATGGCTACACCTTC. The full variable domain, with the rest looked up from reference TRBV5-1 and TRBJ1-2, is KAGVTQTPRYLIKTRGQQVTLSCSPISGHRSVSWYQQTPGQGLQFLFEYFSETQRNKGNFPGRFSGRQFSNSRSEMNVSTLELGDSALYLCASSQGPIYGYTFGSGTRLTVV.

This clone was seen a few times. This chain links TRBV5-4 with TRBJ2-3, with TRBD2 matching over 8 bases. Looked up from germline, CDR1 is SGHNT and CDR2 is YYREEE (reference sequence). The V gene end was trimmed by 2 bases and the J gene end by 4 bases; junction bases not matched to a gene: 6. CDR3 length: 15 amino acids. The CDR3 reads CASSFQAGEADTQYF. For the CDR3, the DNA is TGTGCCAGCAGCTTTCAAGCGGGGGAGGCAGATACGCAGTATTTT.

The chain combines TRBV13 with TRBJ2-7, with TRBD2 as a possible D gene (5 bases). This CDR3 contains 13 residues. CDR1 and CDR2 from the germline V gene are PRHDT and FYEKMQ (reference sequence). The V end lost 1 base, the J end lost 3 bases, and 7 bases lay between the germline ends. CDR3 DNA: TGTGCCAGCAGCTTAGTCGGGGTCTACGAGCAGTACTTC. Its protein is CASSLVGVYEQYF.

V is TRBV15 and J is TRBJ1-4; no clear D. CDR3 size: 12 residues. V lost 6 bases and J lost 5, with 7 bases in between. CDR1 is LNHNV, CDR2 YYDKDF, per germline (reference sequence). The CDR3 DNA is TGTGCCACCAGTGCAGAAAATGAAAAACTGTTTTTT. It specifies CATSAENEKLFF.

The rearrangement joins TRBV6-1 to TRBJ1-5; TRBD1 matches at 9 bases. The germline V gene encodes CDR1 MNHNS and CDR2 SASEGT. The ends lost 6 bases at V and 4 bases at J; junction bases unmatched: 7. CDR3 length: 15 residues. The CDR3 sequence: CASSPGQGWNQPQHF. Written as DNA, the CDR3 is TGTGCCAGCAGCCCGGGACAGGGATGGAATCAGCCCCAGCATTTT.

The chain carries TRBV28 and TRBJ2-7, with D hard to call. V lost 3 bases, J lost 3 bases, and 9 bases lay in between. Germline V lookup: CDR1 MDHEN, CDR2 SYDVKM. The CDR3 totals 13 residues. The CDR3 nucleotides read TGTGCCAGCAGTTTGCGGCAGATCTACGAGCAGTACTTC. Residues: CASSLRQIYEQYF.

CDR3 nucleotide sequence: TGCGCCAGCAGCGTACAGGGCGGCCTAAATTATGGCTACACCTTC. It yields the protein CASSVQGGLNYGYTF. V is TRBV5-1 and J is TRBJ1-2; D possibly corresponds to TRBD1 (6 bases). Trimming stripped 4 bases from V and 5 bases from J, with 18 bases between. Germline lookup yields CDR1 SGHRS and CDR2 YFSETQ. CDR3 length: 15 amino acids.

CDR3 sequence: CASSEARQGNQPQHF. The CDR3, as DNA: TGTGCCAGCAGTGAAGCCCGTCAGGGCAATCAGCCCCAGCATTTT. The rearrangement uses TRBV6-1 and TRBJ1-5; D is unclear. The germline gives CDR1 MNHNS, CDR2 SASEGT. Deletions cut 0 bases from V and 2 bases from J, with 8 bases between. The CDR3 has 15 residues.

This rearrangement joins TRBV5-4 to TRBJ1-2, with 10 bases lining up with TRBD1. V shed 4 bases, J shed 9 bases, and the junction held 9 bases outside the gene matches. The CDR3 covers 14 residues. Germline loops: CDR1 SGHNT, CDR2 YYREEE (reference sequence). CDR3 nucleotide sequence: TGTGCCAGCAGCCAGACAGGGGGCGTGCAGAGCTACACCTTC. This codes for CASSQTGGVQSYTF.

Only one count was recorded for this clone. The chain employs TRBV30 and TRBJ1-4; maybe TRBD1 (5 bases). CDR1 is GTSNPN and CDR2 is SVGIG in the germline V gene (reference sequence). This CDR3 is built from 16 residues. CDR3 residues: CAWDREVEDNNEKLFF. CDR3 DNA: TGTGCATGGGATAGAGAGGTAGAGGACAATAATGAAAAACTGTTTTTT.

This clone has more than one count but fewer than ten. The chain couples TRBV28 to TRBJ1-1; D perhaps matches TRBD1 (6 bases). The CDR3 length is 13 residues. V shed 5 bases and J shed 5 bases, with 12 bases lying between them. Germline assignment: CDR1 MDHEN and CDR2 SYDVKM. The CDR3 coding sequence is TGTGCCAGCAGTGGGGGCAGGGAGACTGAAGCTTTCTTT. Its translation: CASSGGRETEAFF. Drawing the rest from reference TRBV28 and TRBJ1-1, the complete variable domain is DVKVTQSSRYLVKRTGEKVFLECVQDMDHENMFWYRQDPGLGLRLIYFSYDVKMKEKGDIPEGYSVSREKKERFSLILESASTNQTSMYLCASSGGRETEAFFGQGTRLTVV.

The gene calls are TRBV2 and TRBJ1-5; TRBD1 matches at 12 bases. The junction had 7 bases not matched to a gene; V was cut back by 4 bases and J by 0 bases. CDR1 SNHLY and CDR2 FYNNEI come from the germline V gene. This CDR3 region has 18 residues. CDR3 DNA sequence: TGTGCCAGCAGTGGAGGGACAGGGGGCCCCTATAGCAATCAGCCCCAGCATTTT. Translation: CASSGGTGGPYSNQPQHF.

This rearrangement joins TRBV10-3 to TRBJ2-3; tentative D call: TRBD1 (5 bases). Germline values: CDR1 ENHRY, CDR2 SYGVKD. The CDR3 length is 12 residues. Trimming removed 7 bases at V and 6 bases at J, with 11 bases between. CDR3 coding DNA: TGTGCCATCACGGCCAAGGGGGATACGCAGTATTTT. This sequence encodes CAITAKGDTQYF.

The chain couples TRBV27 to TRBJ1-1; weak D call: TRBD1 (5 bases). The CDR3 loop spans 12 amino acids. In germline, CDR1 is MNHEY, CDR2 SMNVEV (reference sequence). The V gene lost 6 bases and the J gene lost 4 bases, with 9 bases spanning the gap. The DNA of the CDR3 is TGTGCCAGCAGCGCCGGGGGCACTGAAGCTTTCTTT. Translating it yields CASSAGGTEAFF.

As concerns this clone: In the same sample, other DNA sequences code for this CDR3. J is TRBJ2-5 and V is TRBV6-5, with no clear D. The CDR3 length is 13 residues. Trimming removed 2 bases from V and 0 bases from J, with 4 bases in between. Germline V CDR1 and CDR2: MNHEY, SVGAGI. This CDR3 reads CASSYQDQETQYF. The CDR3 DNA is TGTGCCAGCAGTTACCAGGACCAAGAGACCCAGTACTTC.

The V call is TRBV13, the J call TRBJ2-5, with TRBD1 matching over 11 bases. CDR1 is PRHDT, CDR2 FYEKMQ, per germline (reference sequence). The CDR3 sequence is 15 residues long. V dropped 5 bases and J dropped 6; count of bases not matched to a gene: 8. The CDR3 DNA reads TGTGCCAGCAGCCACCGGACAGGGGGCGCGAAGACCCAGTACTTC. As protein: CASSHRTGGAKTQYF.

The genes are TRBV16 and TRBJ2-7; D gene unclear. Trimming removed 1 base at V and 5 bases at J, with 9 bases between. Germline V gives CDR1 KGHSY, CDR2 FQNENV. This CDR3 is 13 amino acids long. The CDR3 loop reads CASSQLAEDEQYF. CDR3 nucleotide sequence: TGTGCCAGCAGCCAATTGGCCGAGGACGAGCAGTACTTC. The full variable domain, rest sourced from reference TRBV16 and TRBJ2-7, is GEEVAQTPKHLVRGEGQKAKLYCAPIKGHSYVFWYQQVLKNEFKFLISFQNENVFDETGMPKERFSAKCLPNSPCSLEIQATKLEDSAVYFCASSQLAEDEQYFGPGTRLTVT.